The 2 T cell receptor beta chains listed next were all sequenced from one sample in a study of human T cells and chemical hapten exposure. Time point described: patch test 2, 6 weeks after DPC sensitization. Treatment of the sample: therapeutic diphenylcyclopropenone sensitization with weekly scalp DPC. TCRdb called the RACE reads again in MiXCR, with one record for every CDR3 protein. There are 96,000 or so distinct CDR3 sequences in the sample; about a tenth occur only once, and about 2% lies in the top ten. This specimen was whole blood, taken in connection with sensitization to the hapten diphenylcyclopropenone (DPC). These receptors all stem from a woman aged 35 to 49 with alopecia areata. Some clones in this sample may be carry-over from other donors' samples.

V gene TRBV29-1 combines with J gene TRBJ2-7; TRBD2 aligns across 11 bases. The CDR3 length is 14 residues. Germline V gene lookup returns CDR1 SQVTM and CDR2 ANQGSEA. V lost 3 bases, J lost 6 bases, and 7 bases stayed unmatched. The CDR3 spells CSVDIAGGPGEQYF. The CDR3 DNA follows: TGCAGCGTTGACATAGCGGGAGGGCCCGGCGAGCAGTACTTC.

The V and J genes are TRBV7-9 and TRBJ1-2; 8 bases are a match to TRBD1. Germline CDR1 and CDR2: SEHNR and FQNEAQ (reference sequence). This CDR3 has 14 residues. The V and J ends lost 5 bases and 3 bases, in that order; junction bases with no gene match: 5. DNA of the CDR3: TGTGCCAGCAGCGACAGACAGGGGTACTATGGCTACACCTTC. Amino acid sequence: CASSDRQGYYGYTF. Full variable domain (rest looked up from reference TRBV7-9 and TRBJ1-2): DTGVSQNPRHKITKRGQNVTFRCDPISEHNRLYWYRQTLGQGPEFLTYFQNEAQLEKSRLLSDRFSAERPKGSFSTLEIQRTEQGDSAMYLCASSDRQGYYGYTFGSGTRLTVV.